The 24 T cell receptor beta chains in this list originate from one sample, sequenced in a study of blood T cell repertoires in COVID-19. Clones were read by immunoSEQ multiplex PCR, and TCRdb kept only the in-frame ones, dropping some. The sample holds about 120,000 clones, around 89% seen once. Source material: peripheral blood. Every receptor here comes from a man between 65 and 85 years old with active or convalescent COVID-19.

The V call is TRBV4-1, the J call TRBJ2-1; 9 nucleotides align to TRBD1. The CDR3 runs to 17 residues. Trimming cost V 1 base and J 9 bases; bases outside gene matches: 13. Germline assignment: CDR1 MGHRA and CDR2 YSYEKL. CDR3 loop: CASSQGVRDRAFAEQFF. The CDR3 DNA is TGCGCCAGCAGCCAAGGAGTCAGGGACAGGGCGTTTGCTGAGCAGTTCTTC.

Comment on this clone: The CDR3 does not close with the conserved phenylalanine or tryptophan, likely indicating a read error. The limits of the CDR3 on the DNA are not certain, so only TCRdb's listed CDR3 is given. The chain combines TRBV20-1 with TRBJ1-1. Germline lookup yields CDR1 DFQATT and CDR2 SNEGSKA (reference sequence). The CDR3 comprises 16 residues, both ends counted. CDR3 sequence reads: CSASLLHLSCESGSLR.

This clone was detected a few times. The chain recombines TRBV3-1 (or the pseudogene TRBV3-2) with TRBJ2-2; no clear D gene. Germline V lookup: CDR1 LGHDT, CDR2 YNNKEL (reference sequence). V was trimmed by 4 bases and J by 1 base, leaving 13 bases between them. The CDR3 sequence is 16 residues long. The CDR3 is CASSRTSRRNTGELFF. As DNA, the CDR3 is TGTGCCAGCAGCCGCACTTCGCGTAGGAACACCGGGGAGCTGTTTTTT.

This clone was counted a single time. The V and J genes are TRBV18 and TRBJ2-3, with D unclear. The germline V and J ends were trimmed by 2 bases and 2 bases, with 8 bases remaining between them. The CDR3 contains 14 residues. The germline V gene encodes CDR1 KGHSH and CDR2 LQKENI. CDR3 protein: CASSPAMITDTQYF. In DNA form, the CDR3 reads TGTGCCAGCTCACCAGCTATGATCACAGATACGCAGTATTTT.

The V call is TRBV7-3, the J call TRBJ2-2; 8 nucleotides align to TRBD1. The CDR3 is 18 residues long. CDR1 and CDR2 from the germline V gene are SGHTA and FQGTGA. After removal of 2 bases from V and 4 bases from J, the junction contained 12 bases not matched to a gene. This CDR3 is CASSLVVPTGARTGELFF. DNA for the CDR3: TGTGCCAGCAGCTTAGTAGTGCCGACAGGGGCACGCACCGGGGAGCTGTTTTTT.

The rearrangement uses TRBV5-4 and TRBJ2-3; 10 bases agree with TRBD2. The germline gives CDR1 SGHNT, CDR2 YYREEE (reference sequence). CDR3 length: 14 amino acids. The junction had 0 bases not matched to a gene; V was cut back by 2 bases and J by 3 bases. Written as DNA, the CDR3 is TGTGCCAGCAGCTTAGCGGGAGGGACAGATACGCAGTATTTT. It encodes CASSLAGGTDTQYF.

The chain employs TRBV21-1 and TRBJ2-1; the D segment call TRBD2 is taken from the table without a DNA check. TRBV21-1 is reported as a pseudogene. The CDR3 contains 17 residues. Here the CDR3 reads CASSKGGRDPRHNEQFF. The CDR3 DNA reads TGTGCCAGCAGCAAAGGCGGGAGGGATCCAAGGCACAATGAGCAGTTCTTC.

This clone was detected only a few times. The gene calls are TRBV11-1 and TRBJ1-1; D may be TRBD1 (5 bases). Germline V gene data show CDR1 as SGHAT and CDR2 as FQDESV (reference sequence). There are 14 residues in the CDR3. The V and J ends lost 6 bases and 4 bases respectively, with 15 bases between them. The CDR3 nucleotides are TGTGCCAGCAGTTTGTCCTCCGGGGGCACTGAAGCTTTCTTT. Translated, it gives CASSLSSGGTEAFF.

The count of this clone is one. The chain recombines TRBV25-1 with TRBJ1-2, with D perhaps matching TRBD1 (6 bases). Germline CDR1 and CDR2: MGHDK and SYGVNS. The germline V and J ends were trimmed by 2 bases and 8 bases, with 15 bases remaining between them. This CDR3 comprises 14 residues. CDR3 sequence reads: CASSEQQGMGGYTF. The CDR3 nucleotides are TGTGCCAGCAGTGAACAACAGGGTATGGGGGGCTACACCTTC.

CDR3 amino acids: CASSEYATPQYF. The CDR3 bases are TGTGCCAGCAGTGAGTACGCTACCCCGCAGTATTTT. V usage is TRBV25-1 and J usage is TRBJ2-3; no definite D call. V dropped 3 bases and J dropped 10 bases, with 11 bases sitting between them. The CDR3 sequence is 12 residues long. Germline CDR1 is MGHDK and CDR2 is SYGVNS.

The chain recombines TRBV5-1 with TRBJ2-1, with 10 nucleotides matching TRBD2. The CDR3 consists of 17 residues. Germline V gene data show CDR1 as SGHRS and CDR2 as YFSETQ. The J segment lost 6 bases and the V segment lost 1 base, leaving 10 bases of the junction unmatched. CDR3 DNA: TGCGCCAGCAGCTTGAGCCCCCCGCTAGCGGGAGCCAATGAGCAGTTCTTC. Its translation is CASSLSPPLAGANEQFF.

The chain couples TRBV19 to TRBJ2-1; tentative D call: TRBD1 (6 bases). The CDR3 runs 14 residues. Germline lookup yields CDR1 LNHDA and CDR2 SQIVND (reference sequence). V shed 6 bases and J shed 4 bases, with 13 bases lying between them. The CDR3 region has the DNA TGTGCCAGTAGGGTGAACAGGGAGTACAATGAGCAGTTCTTC. Translation: CASRVNREYNEQFF.

This sequence joins TRBV7-9 and TRBJ2-3; 14 bases match TRBD2. The length of the CDR3 is 17 residues. The V and J ends lost 3 bases and 1 base, in that order; junction bases with no gene match: 3. Germline V gene sequence: CDR1 SEHNR, CDR2 FQNEAQ (reference sequence). CDR3 sequence reads: CASSFLTSGRGTDTQYF. The CDR3, as DNA: TGTGCCAGCAGCTTTCTGACTAGCGGGAGGGGCACAGATACGCAGTATTTT.

This clone has more than one count but fewer than ten. The chain has TRBV2 and TRBJ1-2; D remains unclear. The V end was cut by 6 bases, the J end by 4 bases, with 15 bases between. CDR3 size: 14 residues. The V gene's germline CDR1 is SNHLY and CDR2 FYNNEI. Written as DNA, the CDR3 is TGTGCCAGCAGCACCAGTGAGGCGACCTATGGCTACACCTTC. The encoded protein is CASSTSEATYGYTF. The variable domain in full, with the rest retrieved from reference TRBV2 and TRBJ1-2, is EPEVTQTPSHQVTQMGQEVILRCVPISNHLYFYWYRQILGQKVEFLVSFYNNEISEKSEIFDDQFSVERPDGSNFTLKIRSTKLEDSAMYFCASSTSEATYGYTFGSGTRLTVV.

CDR3 protein: CASSAGTSGSFDEQFF. The CDR3 nucleotides are TGTGCCAGCAGCGCCGGGACTAGCGGGAGTTTCGATGAGCAGTTCTTC. This chain links TRBV7-2 with TRBJ2-1; TRBD2 matches 14 bases. The germline gives CDR1 SGHTA, CDR2 FQGNSA. There are 16 residues in the CDR3. V lost 5 bases and J lost 8; bases outside the gene matches: 8.

A single count supports this clone. The DNA is omitted, as the CDR3 cannot be located on it reliably, and the CDR3 follows TCRdb's listing. This sequence joins TRBV28 and TRBJ1-4. From germline, CDR1 is MDHEN and CDR2 SYDVKM. The CDR3 sequence runs 16 residues, both termini included. The CDR3 region is CASSLRAGTTNEKLFF.

The rearrangement uses TRBV28 and TRBJ1-4; TRBD1 is a possible D gene (5 bases). The CDR3 contains 13 residues. V lost 11 bases, J lost 7 bases, and 17 bases lay in between. Germline CDR1 MDHEN, CDR2 SYDVKM. CDR3 residues: CASRSGGTEKLFF. DNA for the CDR3: TGTGCCTCCCGTTCGGGGGGAACTGAAAAACTGTTTTTT.

The rearrangement joins TRBV18 to TRBJ1-1; D remains unclear. Germline loops: CDR1 KGHSH, CDR2 LQKENI. CDR3 length: 11 residues. The V and J ends lost 6 bases and 3 bases respectively, with 5 bases between them. The CDR3 DNA sequence: TGTGCCAGCTCCTCCGACACTGAAGCTTTCTTT. Translating gives CASSSDTEAFF.

This clone was observed a handful of times. V gene TRBV27 combines with J gene TRBJ1-6; TRBD1 matches at 7 bases. J lost 0 bases, V lost 4 bases, and 9 bases had no gene match. The CDR3 runs 18 residues. Germline CDR1 is MNHEY and CDR2 is SMNVEV (reference sequence). CDR3 bases: TGTGCCAGCAGTTCCCTATCAGGGGGGAGCTCCTATAATTCACCCCTCCACTTT. Its protein product is CASSSLSGGSSYNSPLHF.

The chain couples TRBV6-5 to TRBJ2-3; perhaps TRBD1 as D (5 bases). CDR3 size: 13 residues. Germline lookup yields CDR1 MNHEY and CDR2 SVGAGI. Trimming stripped 6 bases from V and 9 bases from J, with 16 bases between. The CDR3, as DNA: TGTGCCAGCAGGCCCCCTGGGGCGGTAACGCAGTATTTT. Translating it yields CASRPPGAVTQYF.

The V and J genes are TRBV9 and TRBJ2-1, with 10 bases that match TRBD2. The CDR3 runs 15 residues. Germline V gene sequence: CDR1 SGDLS, CDR2 YYNGEE. V lost 1 base and J lost 5; bases outside the gene matches: 3. CDR3 protein: CASSVQAGGNNEQFF. CDR3 nucleotides: TGTGCCAGCAGCGTACAAGCGGGAGGGAACAATGAGCAGTTCTTC.

This chain links TRBV6-5 with TRBJ2-5; possible D gene TRBD1, 5 bases. Per the germline V gene, CDR1 is MNHEY and CDR2 is SVGAGI. V lost 6 bases and J 1 base, leaving 9 bases between the germline ends. The CDR3 contains 13 residues. The CDR3 reads CASRTVIQETQYF. CDR3 DNA: TGTGCCAGCAGGACAGTGATCCAAGAGACCCAGTACTTC.

The V call is TRBV18, the J call TRBJ2-5, with a tentative D call TRBD2 (7 bases). The V gene lost 3 bases and the J gene lost 4 bases, with 12 bases spanning the gap. The germline V gene encodes CDR1 KGHSH and CDR2 LQKENI. This CDR3 is 14 amino acids long. The CDR3 reads CASSPRGGGETQYF. In nucleotides, the CDR3 is TGTGCCAGCTCACCCCGCGGGGGCGGAGAGACCCAGTACTTC.

In its sample, this clone was seen once. The J gene is TRBJ1-2, the V gene TRBV7-8; TRBD1 aligns across 10 bases. V was clipped by 8 bases and J by 4 bases; unmatched bases: 16. The germline V gene has CDR1 SGHVS and CDR2 FQNEAQ. CDR3 length: 17 amino acids. CDR3 DNA sequence: TGTGCCAGCGATGCCCTCGGGAGGACAGGGGGAATCTATGGCTACACCTTC. This gives the protein CASDALGRTGGIYGYTF.